Below, 20 T cell receptor beta chains from the same sample are listed, as sequenced in a study of coeliac disease (dated by TCRdb to about 2022). The library was prepared using the immunoSEQ multiplex PCR assay. The clones in this table, taken by TCRdb from immuneACCESS, are in-frame only. Not every clone is retained; where verified, under half of the shortfall comes from an unresolved V gene, and the cause of the rest is unknown. The table for this sample lists 5,400 or so clones; roughly 54% of them were counted only once. The top ten clones comprise 5.5% to 7.5% of the sample. The specimen sequenced was intraepithelial lymphocytes from the gut. This specimen's cell subset or site label, interpreted: intraepithelial cell (IEC) fraction of small intestinal biopsy. Receptors originate from a woman aged 25 to 39 with active celiac disease.

The chain recombines TRBV27 with TRBJ1-1; 8 bases agree with TRBD1. CDR3 length: 15 amino acids. The junction had 10 bases not matched to a gene; V was cut back by 9 bases and J by 1 base. CDR1 is MNHEY and CDR2 is SMNVEV in the germline V gene (reference sequence). This CDR3 is CASSYLTGENTEAFF. In DNA form, the CDR3 reads TGTGCCAGTAGCTACCTGACAGGGGAGAACACTGAAGCTTTCTTT.

By share, this clone counts as large. The rearrangement joins TRBV30 to TRBJ1-5, with D tentatively TRBD1 (6 bases). Deletions cut 4 bases from V and 4 bases from J, with 20 bases between. Germline V gene sequence: CDR1 GTSNPN, CDR2 SVGIG (reference sequence). The CDR3 sequence is 16 residues long. CDR3 sequence (DNA): TGTGCCTGGATTAAACAAATGAGGGGGAAGAATCAGCCCCAGCATTTT. Encoded protein: CAWIKQMRGKNQPQHF.

This clone was counted only a few times. The chain couples TRBV4-3 to TRBJ2-1; 7 bases agree with TRBD1. J gave up 7 bases and V 5 bases, and 8 bases lay outside the gene matches. Germline V gene sequence: CDR1 LGHNA, CDR2 YSLEER. The CDR3 contains 14 residues. The CDR3, as DNA: TGCGCCAGCAGCTTCCGGGACAGCCGAAATGAGCAGTTCTTC. It encodes CASSFRDSRNEQFF.

The gene calls are TRBV4-1 and TRBJ2-2; 7 bases match TRBD1. This CDR3 is 15 amino acids long. Germline CDR1 reads MGHRA; CDR2 reads YSYEKL. V shed 6 bases, J shed 0 bases, and the junction held 4 bases outside the gene matches. Written as DNA, the CDR3 is TGCGCCAGCAGTCGCGGACAGGCGAACACCGGGGAGCTGTTTTTT. This codes for CASSRGQANTGELFF.

This chain uses TRBV10-3 with TRBJ2-2, with D unresolved. Looked up from germline, CDR1 is ENHRY and CDR2 is SYGVKD. The CDR3 is 12 residues long. In DNA form, the CDR3 reads TGTGCTTACAGACCGAACACCGGGGAGCTGTTTTTT. This translates into CAYRPNTGELFF.

This clone showed up just a few times. CDR3: CASSTIGQGNTEAFF. As DNA, the CDR3 is TGTGCCAGTAGTACCATCGGACAGGGGAACACTGAAGCTTTCTTT. This chain uses TRBV19 with TRBJ1-1; 8 nucleotides align to TRBD1. Trimming removed 4 bases from V and 1 base from J; junction bases left unmatched: 5. The CDR3 is made up of 15 amino acids. The germline V gene has CDR1 LNHDA and CDR2 SQIVND (reference sequence).

This chain uses TRBV7-2 with TRBJ1-4; D is undetermined. The CDR3 is 13 amino acids. Germline V gives CDR1 SGHTA, CDR2 FQGNSA. The V end lost 3 bases, the J end lost 5 bases, and 7 bases lay between the germline ends. The CDR3 protein is CASSFRVNEKLFF. Here the CDR3 DNA reads TGTGCCAGCAGCTTTCGGGTGAATGAAAAACTGTTTTTT.

V and J are TRBV5-1 and TRBJ2-3, with a possible D match to TRBD1 (6 bases). The germline V and J ends were trimmed by 2 bases and 5 bases, with 6 bases remaining between them. Germline V gene lookup returns CDR1 SGHRS and CDR2 YFSETQ. The CDR3 totals 12 residues. The CDR3, as DNA: TGCGCCAGCAGCTTAGGGGGAGATACGCAGTATTTT. Protein sequence: CASSLGGDTQYF.

The genes are TRBV29-1 and TRBJ2-2, with 11 positions matching TRBD2. Trimming took 0 bases from V and 4 from J; bases not matched to a gene: 4. CDR3 length: 16 residues. The V gene's germline CDR1 is SQVTM and CDR2 ANQGSEA. The CDR3 DNA reads TGCAGCGTTGAAGATAGCGGGGGGGCAGTCACCGGGGAGCTGTTTTTT. This translates into CSVEDSGGAVTGELFF.

The chain is built from TRBV28 and TRBJ2-7; D is ambiguous. CDR1 is MDHEN and CDR2 is SYDVKM in the germline V gene. CDR3 size: 14 residues. Trimming removed 3 bases at V and 0 bases at J, with 9 bases between. The CDR3 nucleotides are TGTGCCAGCAGTTTTTTCGGAGTCTCCTACGAGCAGTACTTC. Its protein product is CASSFFGVSYEQYF.

The V gene is TRBV28, the J gene TRBJ1-6; tentative D call: TRBD1 (6 bases). CDR3 length equals 16 residues. V was clipped by 5 bases and J by 7 bases, with 18 bases between them. Germline CDR1 and CDR2: MDHEN and SYDVKM. The CDR3 nucleotides read TGTGCCAGCAGTGCTCCCGGGACAAGGGCCAATTCACCCCTCCACTTT. As protein: CASSAPGTRANSPLHF.

The gene calls are TRBV21-1 and TRBJ1-2. TRBV21-1 is annotated as a pseudogene. The CDR3 totals 15 residues. CDR3 in amino acids: CASHTLGEANYGYTF. In DNA form, the CDR3 reads TGTGCCAGCCATACCCTCGGAGAAGCTAACTATGGCTACACCTTC.

The V gene is TRBV6-1, the J gene TRBJ1-1; tentative D call: TRBD1 (5 bases). Trimming cost V 0 bases and J 4 bases, with 12 bases left between them. CDR3 length: 15 amino acids. Germline V gene data show CDR1 as MNHNS and CDR2 as SASEGT. CDR3 sequence reads: CASSEAGAQATEAFF. CDR3 coding DNA: TGTGCCAGCAGTGAAGCTGGGGCGCAGGCCACTGAAGCTTTCTTT.

Only a few counts were recorded for this clone. The chain links TRBV28 to TRBJ2-2; no definite D call. V lost 6 bases and J lost 6, with 8 bases in between. Germline V gene data show CDR1 as MDHEN and CDR2 as SYDVKM. CDR3 length equals 12 residues. CDR3 sequence reads: CASSPVPGELFF. The CDR3 bases are TGTGCCAGCAGCCCAGTTCCCGGGGAGCTGTTTTTT.

The chain links TRBV27 to TRBJ2-7; D is uncertain. This CDR3 spans 13 amino acids. V was shortened by 3 bases and J by 3 bases, with 9 bases between the two germline ends. Germline CDR1 and CDR2: MNHEY and SMNVEV (reference sequence). CDR3 sequence reads: CASSFSRGYEQYF. CDR3 bases: TGTGCCAGCAGTTTCTCTCGAGGCTACGAGCAGTACTTC.

By its share, this clone is medium-sized. The J gene is TRBJ1-5, the V gene TRBV6-1, with D perhaps matching TRBD1 (6 bases). V lost 1 base and J 5 bases, leaving 21 bases between the germline ends. In germline, CDR1 is MNHNS, CDR2 SASEGT. The CDR3 contains 18 residues. CDR3 in amino acids: CASSEDLGQGRGYQPQHF. Here the CDR3 DNA reads TGTGCCAGCAGTGAAGATCTCGGCCAGGGCAGGGGTTATCAGCCCCAGCATTTT.

The chain uses TRBV7-6 and TRBJ2-7; TRBD1 might be the D (6 bases). Germline values: CDR1 SGHVS, CDR2 FNYEAQ. This CDR3 has 15 residues. V was clipped by 4 bases and J by 4 bases, with 17 bases between them. The CDR3 is CASSSYRQGKYEQYF. The CDR3 coding sequence is TGTGCCAGCAGCTCATACCGGCAGGGGAAATACGAGCAGTACTTC. Looking up the rest from reference TRBV7-6 and TRBJ2-7 gives the full variable domain: GAGVSQSPRYKVTKRGQDVALRCDPISGHVSLYWYRQALGQGPEFLTYFNYEAQQDKSGLPNDRFSAERPEGSISTLTIQRTEQRDSAMYRCASSSYRQGKYEQYFGPGTRLTVT.

The gene calls are TRBV5-1 and TRBJ1-1; tentatively, D is TRBD1 (6 bases). The CDR3 covers 14 residues. Germline lookup yields CDR1 SGHRS and CDR2 YFSETQ. Deletions cut 0 bases from V and 8 bases from J, with 14 bases between. The CDR3: CASSLAGGGPEAFF. In nucleotides, the CDR3 is TGCGCCAGCAGCTTGGCCGGGGGGGGGCCCGAAGCTTTCTTT.

The CDR3 region is CASSTQGAVYGYTF. CDR3 DNA sequence: TGTGCCAGCAGTACTCAGGGGGCTGTCTATGGCTACACCTTC. The V and J genes are TRBV6-5 and TRBJ1-2, with 8 bases lining up with TRBD1. With 5 bases clipped from V and 4 bases from J, the junction kept 6 bases outside the gene matches. Germline V gene data show CDR1 as MNHEY and CDR2 as SVGAGI. The CDR3 length is 14 residues.

V and J are TRBV7-2 and TRBJ1-1; D possibly corresponds to TRBD1 (5 bases). CDR3 length: 13 residues. V lost 2 bases, J lost 4 bases, and 8 bases lay in between. Per the germline V gene, CDR1 is SGHTA and CDR2 is FQGNSA. DNA for the CDR3: TGTGCCAGCAGCTTAACCAGGGCCACTGAAGCTTTCTTT. This translates into CASSLTRATEAFF.